This paragraph covers one T cell receptor beta chain sequence. This sample stems from a study of control samples from healthy donors and cancer patients. Method: immunoSEQ multiplex PCR; TCRdb's copy keeps in-frame clones and lacks some. The clone table shows under 200,000 clones, with the ten largest holding roughly 2%. The V and J ends lost 1 base and 5 bases respectively, with 14 bases between them. CDR1 is MDHEN, CDR2 SYDVKM, per germline. This CDR3 comprises 15 residues. The source material was blood. V gene TRBV28 combines with J gene TRBJ2-5; D possibly uses TRBD1 or TRBD2 (5 bases each). The TCR originated in a woman aged 25 to 45 in good health. The CDR3 protein is CASSLYPQGAETQYF. The CDR3 DNA sequence: TGTGCCAGCAGTTTATATCCCCAGGGAGCGGAGACCCAGTACTTC.